The source of this T cell receptor beta chain is a study of blood T cell repertoires in COVID-19. Study overall: Sites across the United States, Italy and Spain contributed samples from acute and convalescent COVID-19. T cells, B-cell-depleted T cells, or PBMCs provided the cDNA or gDNA that served as material.

Original processing notes: Reference gene primer amplification gave estimated nucleated cell counts. TCRdb keeps only in-frame clones here, not all; method: immunoSEQ multiplex PCR. That table gives V, J and clone size, and the DNA gave D and trimming. Among about 140,000 clones, more than 75% were seen once, and the ten largest hold approximately 5.4%. Trimming took 8 bases from V and 0 from J; bases not matched to a gene: 12. The CDR3 covers 16 residues. Germline CDR1 GTSNPN, CDR2 SVGIG (reference sequence). The sequencing sample was made of peripheral blood. The chain couples TRBV30 to TRBJ1-3, with TRBD1 matching 8 bases. This TCR came from a human donor in a cohort sampled during active COVID-19. The DNA of the CDR3 is TGTGCCGGGGACCTGGGACAGGCCAGCTCTGGAAACACCATATATTTT. Translation gives CAGDLGQASSGNTIYF.